Below are 25 T cell receptor beta chains sequenced from a single sample in a study of blood T cell repertoires in COVID-19. The data were produced by immunoSEQ multiplex PCR, yet TCRdb's version contains in-frame clones alone and is incomplete. The sample contains approximately 300,000 clones, about 85% of which appear only once. Material for sequencing was PBMCs or T cells enriched from blood (not recorded which). The receptors originated from a woman in her twenties or thirties who had been exposed to COVID-19.

The genes are TRBV19 and TRBJ1-2; the match to TRBD1 covers 8 bases. The CDR3 is 15 amino acids. Germline CDR1 LNHDA, CDR2 SQIVND (reference sequence). J gave up 4 bases and V 5 bases, and 9 bases lay outside the gene matches. CDR3 nucleotide sequence: TGTGCCAGTAGTCTACAGGGGGACCCAATCTATGGCTACACCTTC. Amino acid sequence: CASSLQGDPIYGYTF.

To note about this clone: The same CDR3 also results from other DNA sequences found in this sample. The V call is TRBV7-2, the J call TRBJ2-3; D remains unclear. The V gene lost 4 bases and the J gene lost 2 bases, with 4 bases spanning the gap. Germline CDR1 reads SGHTA; CDR2 reads FQGNSA. This CDR3 has 12 amino acids. For the CDR3, the DNA is TGTGCCAGCAGCTCCTACACAGATACGCAGTATTTT. Amino acid sequence: CASSSYTDTQYF.

The chain couples TRBV28 to TRBJ1-6; D perhaps matches TRBD1 (5 bases). Trimming stripped 2 bases from V and 8 bases from J, with 13 bases between. The CDR3 is 15 amino acids. The germline gives CDR1 MDHEN, CDR2 SYDVKM. CDR3 coding DNA: TGTGCCAGCAGTTTACCAAGGAGGGGATATTCACCCCTCCACTTT. This gives the protein CASSLPRRGYSPLHF.

J is TRBJ2-4 and V is TRBV6-5, with 10 bases aligning to TRBD1. CDR3 length: 15 residues. Germline CDR1 reads MNHEY; CDR2 reads SVGAGI. J lost 4 bases, V lost 0 bases, and 0 bases had no gene match. The CDR3: CASSYSDRGKNIQYF. CDR3 DNA sequence: TGTGCCAGCAGTTACTCGGACAGGGGGAAAAACATTCAGTACTTC.

The rearrangement uses TRBV3-1 (or the pseudogene TRBV3-2) and TRBJ2-1; D is ambiguous. V was trimmed by 4 bases and J by 5 bases, leaving 15 bases between them. There are 15 residues in the CDR3. Germline assignment: CDR1 LGHDT and CDR2 YNNKEL (reference sequence). The CDR3 region has the DNA TGTGCCAGCAGCCGTCAGGTTGGCCTAAACAATGAGCAGTTCTTC. This codes for CASSRQVGLNNEQFF.

This clone was seen just once. The chain joins TRBV7-9 to TRBJ2-7; D remains ambiguous. CDR1 is SEHNR and CDR2 is FQNEAQ in the germline V gene (reference sequence). Trimming shortened V by 1 base and J by 6 bases, and 10 bases separated the two germline ends. The CDR3 is 13 residues long. CDR3 sequence: CASSLVTTLEQYF. CDR3 coding DNA: TGTGCCAGCAGCTTAGTGACAACCCTCGAGCAGTACTTC.

The V and J genes are TRBV2 and TRBJ2-4; 11 nucleotides align to TRBD2. The CDR3 covers 18 residues. Germline trimming cut 6 bases from V and 2 bases from J; bases unmatched to any gene: 12. Per germline, CDR1 SNHLY and CDR2 FYNNEI. The CDR3 region is CASSRSPGTSGPKNIQYF. The CDR3 bases are TGTGCCAGCAGCCGAAGCCCCGGGACTAGCGGCCCCAAAAACATTCAGTACTTC.

This chain uses TRBV4-1 with TRBJ2-7; the match to TRBD2 covers 7 bases. The CDR3 is 14 amino acids. Germline loops: CDR1 MGHRA, CDR2 YSYEKL. V lost 4 bases and J lost 2; bases outside the gene matches: 5. CDR3 in amino acids: CASSPLGGAYEQYF. As DNA, the CDR3 is TGCGCCAGCAGCCCCCTGGGGGGGGCCTACGAGCAGTACTTC.

The rearrangement joins TRBV27 to TRBJ1-2; 8 nucleotides line up with TRBD1. The CDR3 extends over 14 amino acids. The germline CDR1 and CDR2 sequences are MNHEY and SMNVEV (reference sequence). V shed 5 bases, J shed 6 bases, and the junction held 8 bases outside the gene matches. DNA for the CDR3: TGTGCCAGCAGTCACAGGGGGACAGGTGATGGCTACACCTTC. Amino acid sequence: CASSHRGTGDGYTF.

The chain has TRBV7-6 and TRBJ1-3; 7 positions agree with TRBD1. J lost 2 bases, V lost 5 bases, and 6 bases had no gene match. The CDR3 totals 15 residues. Germline CDR1 reads SGHVS; CDR2 reads FNYEAQ. The CDR3 region has the DNA TGTGCCAGCAGCGTAAGCAGGGGGACTGGAAACACCATATATTTT. It codes for CASSVSRGTGNTIYF. The full variable domain, completed using reference TRBV7-6 and TRBJ1-3, is GAGVSQSPRYKVTKRGQDVALRCDPISGHVSLYWYRQALGQGPEFLTYFNYEAQQDKSGLPNDRFSAERPEGSISTLTIQRTEQRDSAMYRCASSVSRGTGNTIYFGEGSWLTVV.

The V call is TRBV12-5, the J call TRBJ1-5; D gene unclear. Trimming took off 1 base at V and 5 bases at J, with 18 bases between the two ends. This CDR3 has 17 residues. Germline assignment: CDR1 LGHNT and CDR2 FRNRAP. CDR3: CASGLARPEAPDQPQHF. For the CDR3, the DNA is TGTGCTAGTGGTTTGGCACGTCCTGAGGCTCCAGATCAGCCCCAGCATTTT.

The V gene is TRBV12-3 or TRBV12-4, the J gene TRBJ1-2, with D possibly matching TRBD1 (5 bases). Trimming shortened V by 11 bases and J by 3 bases, and 13 bases separated the two germline ends. The CDR3 length is 12 residues. Written as DNA, the CDR3 is TGTGCCGGTCGGTCGGGGGACTATGGCTACACCTTC. This gives the protein CAGRSGDYGYTF.

The gene calls are TRBV28 and TRBJ1-3; D is perhaps TRBD1 (5 bases). Germline V CDR1 and CDR2: MDHEN, SYDVKM. Between the trimmed V and J ends, which lost 10 bases and 5 bases, there was a span of 15 bases. This CDR3 has 13 amino acids. In nucleotides, the CDR3 is TGTGCCATCGAAGGGGAGGACCGAAACACCATATATTTT. The encoded protein is CAIEGEDRNTIYF.

This chain connects TRBV5-4 to TRBJ2-3; tentatively, D is TRBD2 (6 bases). The CDR3 consists of 15 residues. Germline V gene sequence: CDR1 SGHNT, CDR2 YYREEE (reference sequence). The V end lost 3 bases, the J end lost 2 bases, and 13 bases lay between the germline ends. This chain's CDR3 is CASSSGGLNTDTQYF. CDR3 bases: TGTGCCAGCAGCTCCGGGGGACTTAACACAGATACGCAGTATTTT.

The chain uses TRBV4-3 and TRBJ2-5, with 11 bases lining up with TRBD2. The V and J ends lost 1 base and 5 bases, in that order; junction bases with no gene match: 12. The CDR3 consists of 18 residues. The germline gives CDR1 LGHNA, CDR2 YSLEER. This chain's CDR3 is CASSQVLAGGHRGETQYF. As DNA, the CDR3 is TGCGCCAGCAGCCAAGTCTTAGCGGGGGGGCACCGGGGCGAGACCCAGTACTTC.

The chain combines TRBV27 with TRBJ2-1; the D gene is possibly TRBD1 (5 bases). V was clipped by 5 bases and J by 3 bases, with 14 bases between them. In germline, CDR1 is MNHEY, CDR2 SMNVEV (reference sequence). This CDR3 contains 15 residues. The CDR3 loop is CASSTRTRIYNEQFF. CDR3 sequence (DNA): TGTGCCAGCAGTACTCGGACACGCATCTACAATGAGCAGTTCTTC.

This clone is a singleton in its sample. The rearrangement links TRBV27 to TRBJ1-5, with a possible D match to TRBD1 (6 bases). V lost 5 bases and J 3 bases, leaving 11 bases between the germline ends. The CDR3 loop spans 14 amino acids. Looked up from germline, CDR1 is MNHEY and CDR2 is SMNVEV (reference sequence). The CDR3 DNA reads as TGTGCCAGCAGTCCAGGACAGAACAATCAGCCCCAGCATTTT. It yields the protein CASSPGQNNQPQHF.

The chain uses TRBV5-1 and TRBJ1-2; 8 nucleotides match TRBD1. J was trimmed by 6 bases and V by 3 bases; bases with no gene match: 7. CDR3 length: 14 amino acids. The germline CDR1 and CDR2 sequences are SGHRS and YFSETQ. This CDR3 reads CASSWQGAENGYTF. CDR3 sequence (DNA): TGCGCCAGCAGCTGGCAGGGGGCAGAAAATGGCTACACCTTC.

The chain has TRBV3-1 (or the pseudogene TRBV3-2) and TRBJ2-7; 9 positions agree with TRBD1. V trimming: 0 bases; J trimming: 3 bases; junction bases outside the gene matches: 9. Germline CDR1 reads LGHDT; CDR2 reads YNNKEL (reference sequence). The CDR3 extends over 17 amino acids. Here the CDR3 DNA reads TGTGCCAGCAGCCAAGACACCGGGACAGGGTTGCGCTACGAGCAGTACTTC. Translation: CASSQDTGTGLRYEQYF.

The chain is built from TRBV30 and TRBJ1-1, with TRBD1 identical over 7 bases. Trimming took 7 bases from V and 5 from J; bases not matched to a gene: 10. This CDR3 is 13 amino acids long. Germline V gene sequence: CDR1 GTSNPN, CDR2 SVGIG (reference sequence). The CDR3 region has the DNA TGTGCCTTAATACAGGGGACCTGGACTGAAGCTTTCTTT. It specifies CALIQGTWTEAFF.

The V and J genes are TRBV9 and TRBJ1-1; a possible D gene is TRBD1 (6 bases). CDR3 length equals 16 residues. The ends were cut back, 0 bases at V and 4 bases at J, with 16 bases in the middle. From germline, CDR1 is SGDLS and CDR2 YYNGEE. The CDR3 reads CASSVVLGALSTEAFF. The CDR3 DNA follows: TGTGCCAGCAGCGTAGTCTTGGGGGCCCTCAGCACTGAAGCTTTCTTT. Filled out from reference TRBV9 and TRBJ1-1, the complete variable domain reads DSGVTQTPKHLITATGQRVTLRCSPRSGDLSVYWYQQSLDQGLQFLIQYYNGEERAKGNILERFSAQQFPDLHSELNLSSLELGDSALYFCASSVVLGALSTEAFFGQGTRLTVV.

The chain is built from TRBV27 and TRBJ2-7; 10 bases map to TRBD2. CDR1 is MNHEY, CDR2 SMNVEV, per germline (reference sequence). The CDR3 length is 15 residues. V was clipped by 5 bases and J by 4 bases; unmatched bases: 8. CDR3 nucleotide sequence: TGTGCCAGCAGTCACAGAGGACTAGCGGATTACGAGCAGTACTTC. It translates to CASSHRGLADYEQYF.

V usage is TRBV28 and J usage is TRBJ1-4; a possible D gene is TRBD1 (6 bases). Trimming took 2 bases from V and 10 from J, leaving 8 bases between them. The germline gives CDR1 MDHEN, CDR2 SYDVKM. The CDR3 extends over 12 amino acids. Here the CDR3 reads CASSLQDRKLFF. DNA for the CDR3: TGTGCCAGCAGTTTACAGGACAGAAAACTGTTTTTT.

The chain has TRBV4-2 and TRBJ1-3; weak D call: TRBD1 (5 bases). The CDR3 is 19 residues long. Germline V gene sequence: CDR1 LGHNA, CDR2 YNFKEQ. Deletions cut 3 bases from V and 4 bases from J, with 25 bases between. Written as DNA, the CDR3 is TGTGCCAGCAGCCAGCCCTTACCTGACAGCTACTCTCTAGGAAACACCATATATTTT. It encodes CASSQPLPDSYSLGNTIYF.

The CDR3 region is CASSYSTRVQPQHF. CDR3 sequence (DNA): TGTGCCAGCAGTTACTCGACCAGGGTGCAGCCCCAGCATTTT. This rearrangement joins TRBV6-5 to TRBJ1-5; possible D gene TRBD1, 5 bases. The germline V gene encodes CDR1 MNHEY and CDR2 SVGAGI. The V and J ends lost 0 bases and 7 bases respectively, with 10 bases between them. The CDR3 runs to 14 residues.